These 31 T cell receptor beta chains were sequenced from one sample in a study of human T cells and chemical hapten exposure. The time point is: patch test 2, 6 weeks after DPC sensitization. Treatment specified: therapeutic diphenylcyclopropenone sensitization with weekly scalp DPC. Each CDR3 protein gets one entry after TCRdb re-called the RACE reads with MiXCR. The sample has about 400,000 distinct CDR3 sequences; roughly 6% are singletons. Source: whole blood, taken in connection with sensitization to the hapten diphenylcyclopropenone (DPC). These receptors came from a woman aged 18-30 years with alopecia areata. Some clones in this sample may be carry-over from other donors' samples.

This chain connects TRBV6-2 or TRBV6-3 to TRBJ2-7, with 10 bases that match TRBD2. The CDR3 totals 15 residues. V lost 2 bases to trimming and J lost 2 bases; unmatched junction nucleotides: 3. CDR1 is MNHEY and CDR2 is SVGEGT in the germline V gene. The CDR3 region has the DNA TGTGCCAGCAGTTACCTAGCGGGGGTTACCTACGAGCAGTACTTC. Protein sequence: CASSYLAGVTYEQYF.

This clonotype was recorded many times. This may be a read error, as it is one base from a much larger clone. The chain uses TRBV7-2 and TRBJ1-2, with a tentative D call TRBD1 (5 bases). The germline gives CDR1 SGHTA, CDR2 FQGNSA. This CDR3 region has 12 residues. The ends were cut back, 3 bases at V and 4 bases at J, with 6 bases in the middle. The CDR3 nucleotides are TGTGCCAGCAGCTTCGACAGCTATGGCTACACCTTC. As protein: CASSFDSYGYTF.

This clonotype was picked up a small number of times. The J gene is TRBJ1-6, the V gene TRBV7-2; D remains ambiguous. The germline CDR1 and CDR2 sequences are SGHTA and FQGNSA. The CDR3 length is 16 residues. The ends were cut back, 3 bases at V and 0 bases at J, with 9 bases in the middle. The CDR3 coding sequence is TGTGCCAGCAGCTTGACTTCGAGCTCCTATAATTCACCCCTCCACTTT. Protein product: CASSLTSSSYNSPLHF.

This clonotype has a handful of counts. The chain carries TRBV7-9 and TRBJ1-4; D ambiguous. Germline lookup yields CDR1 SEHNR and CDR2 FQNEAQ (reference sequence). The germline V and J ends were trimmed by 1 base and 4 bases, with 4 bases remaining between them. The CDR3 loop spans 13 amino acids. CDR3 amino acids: CASSLDSNEKLFF. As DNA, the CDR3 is TGTGCCAGCAGCTTAGACAGTAATGAAAAACTGTTTTTT.

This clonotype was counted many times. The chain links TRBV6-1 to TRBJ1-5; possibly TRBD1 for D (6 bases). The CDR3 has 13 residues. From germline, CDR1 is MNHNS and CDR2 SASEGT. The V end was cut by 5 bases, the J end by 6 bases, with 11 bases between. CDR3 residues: CASSNRETQPQHF. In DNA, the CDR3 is TGTGCCAGCAGTAACAGGGAGACTCAGCCCCAGCATTTT.

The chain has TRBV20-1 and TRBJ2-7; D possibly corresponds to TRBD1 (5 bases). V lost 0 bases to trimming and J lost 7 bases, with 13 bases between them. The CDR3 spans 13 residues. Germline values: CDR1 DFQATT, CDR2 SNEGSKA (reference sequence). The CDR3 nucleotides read TGCAGTGCTAGAGACAGGGTGCGATCAGAGCAGTACTTC. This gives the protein CSARDRVRSEQYF.

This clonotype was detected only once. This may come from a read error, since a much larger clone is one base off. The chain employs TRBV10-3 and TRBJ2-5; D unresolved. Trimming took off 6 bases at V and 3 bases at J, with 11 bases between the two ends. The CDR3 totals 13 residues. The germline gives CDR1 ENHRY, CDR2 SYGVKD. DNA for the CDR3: TGTGCCATCAGGGCGTGCCTGGAAGAGACCCAGTACTTC. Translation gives CAIRACLEETQYF.

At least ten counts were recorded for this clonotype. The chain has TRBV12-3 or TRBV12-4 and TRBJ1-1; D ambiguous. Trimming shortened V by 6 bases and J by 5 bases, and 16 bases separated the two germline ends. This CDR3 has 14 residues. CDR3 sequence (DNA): TGTGCCAGCAGCCTGCTAGGCCCGAGGACTGAAGCTTTCTTT. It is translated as CASSLLGPRTEAFF.

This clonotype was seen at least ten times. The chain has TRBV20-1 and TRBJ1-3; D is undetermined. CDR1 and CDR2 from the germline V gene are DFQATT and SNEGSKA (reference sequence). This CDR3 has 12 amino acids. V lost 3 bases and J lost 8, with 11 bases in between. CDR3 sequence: CSASRSAHTIYF. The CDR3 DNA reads TGCAGTGCTAGTAGAAGCGCACACACCATATATTTT.

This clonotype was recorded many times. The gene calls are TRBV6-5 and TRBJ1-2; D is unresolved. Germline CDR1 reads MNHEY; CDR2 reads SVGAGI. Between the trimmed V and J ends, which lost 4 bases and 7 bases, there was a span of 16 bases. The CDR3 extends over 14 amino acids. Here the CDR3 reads CASSSTLEGTGYTF. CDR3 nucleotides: TGTGCCAGCAGTTCCACCTTAGAGGGCACTGGCTACACCTTC.

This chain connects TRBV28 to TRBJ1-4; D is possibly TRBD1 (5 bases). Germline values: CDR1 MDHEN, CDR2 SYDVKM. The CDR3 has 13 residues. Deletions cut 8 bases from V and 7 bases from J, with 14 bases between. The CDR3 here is CASGGAGGEKLFF. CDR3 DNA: TGTGCCAGCGGAGGGGCCGGCGGTGAAAAACTGTTTTTT.

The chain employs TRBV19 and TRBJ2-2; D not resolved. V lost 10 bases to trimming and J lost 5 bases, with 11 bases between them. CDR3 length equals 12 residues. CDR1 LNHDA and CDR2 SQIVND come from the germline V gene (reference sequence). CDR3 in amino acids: CATSLGTGELFF. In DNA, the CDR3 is TGTGCCACGTCCTTGGGTACCGGGGAGCTGTTTTTT.

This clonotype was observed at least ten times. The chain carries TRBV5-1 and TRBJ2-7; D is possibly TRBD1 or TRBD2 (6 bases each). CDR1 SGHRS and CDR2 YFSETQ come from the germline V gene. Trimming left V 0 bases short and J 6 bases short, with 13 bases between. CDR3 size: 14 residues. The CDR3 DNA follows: TGCGCCAGCAGCTTGGTATCGGGGGCCGGCGAGCAGTACTTC. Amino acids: CASSLVSGAGEQYF.

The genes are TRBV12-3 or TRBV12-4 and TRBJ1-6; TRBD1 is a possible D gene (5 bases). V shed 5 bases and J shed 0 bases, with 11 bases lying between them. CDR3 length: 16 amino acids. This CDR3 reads CASSRAGGSYNSPLHF. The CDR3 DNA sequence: TGTGCCAGCAGTCGGGCGGGGGGCTCCTATAATTCACCCCTCCACTTT.

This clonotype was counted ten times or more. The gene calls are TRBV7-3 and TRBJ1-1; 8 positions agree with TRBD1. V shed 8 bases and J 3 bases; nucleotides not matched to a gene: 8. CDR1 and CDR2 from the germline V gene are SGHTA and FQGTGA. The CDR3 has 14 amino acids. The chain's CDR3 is CASGPRGPDTEAFF. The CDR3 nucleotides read TGTGCCAGCGGACCCAGGGGGCCGGACACTGAAGCTTTCTTT.

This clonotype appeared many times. The chain's CDR3 is CASSPAMTGELFF. The CDR3 nucleotides read TGTGCCAGCAGCCCAGCTATGACCGGGGAGCTGTTTTTT. The V call is TRBV7-3, the J call TRBJ2-2; no definite D call. V was shortened by 5 bases and J by 5 bases, with 9 bases between the two germline ends. CDR1 is SGHTA, CDR2 FQGTGA, per germline. The CDR3 contains 13 residues.

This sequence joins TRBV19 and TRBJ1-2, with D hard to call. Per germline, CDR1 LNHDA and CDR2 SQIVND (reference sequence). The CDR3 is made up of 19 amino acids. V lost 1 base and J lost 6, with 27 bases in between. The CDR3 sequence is CASSIAFPKWTTVLDGYTF. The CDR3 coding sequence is TGTGCCAGTAGTATAGCCTTCCCCAAATGGACGACTGTCCTTGATGGCTACACCTTC.

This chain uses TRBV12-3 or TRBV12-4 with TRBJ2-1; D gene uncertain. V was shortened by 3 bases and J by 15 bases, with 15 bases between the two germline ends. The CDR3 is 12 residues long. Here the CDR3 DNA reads TGTGCCAGCAGTTTGGGCAGATACCCCCGGTTCTTC. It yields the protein CASSLGRYPRFF.

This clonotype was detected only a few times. The CDR3 loop reads CASSLSADNYGYTF. CDR3 nucleotide sequence: TGTGCCAGCAGCTTGTCGGCGGATAACTATGGCTACACCTTC. The rearrangement joins TRBV5-4 to TRBJ1-2; D not certain. The germline V gene encodes CDR1 SGHNT and CDR2 YYREEE (reference sequence). The CDR3 is 14 amino acids. V was pared by 1 base and J by 1 base, with 8 bases between.

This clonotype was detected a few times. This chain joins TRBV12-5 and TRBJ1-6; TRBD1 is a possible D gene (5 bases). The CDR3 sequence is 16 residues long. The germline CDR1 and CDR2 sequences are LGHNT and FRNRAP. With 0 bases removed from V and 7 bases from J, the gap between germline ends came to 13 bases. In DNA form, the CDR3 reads TGTGCTAGTGGTTTGGTGGAATCGGGGGTAAATTCACCCCTCCACTTT. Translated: CASGLVESGVNSPLHF. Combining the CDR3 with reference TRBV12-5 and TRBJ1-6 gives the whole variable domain DARVTQTPRHKVTEMGQEVTMRCQPILGHNTVFWYRQTMMQGLELLAYFRNRAPLDDSGMPKDRFSAEMPDATLATLKIQPSEPRDSAVYFCASGLVESGVNSPLHFGNGTRLTVT.

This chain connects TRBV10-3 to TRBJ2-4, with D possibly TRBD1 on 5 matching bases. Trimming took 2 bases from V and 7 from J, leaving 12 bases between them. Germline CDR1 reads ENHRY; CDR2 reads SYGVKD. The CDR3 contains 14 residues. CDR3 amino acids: CAISELRARNIQYF. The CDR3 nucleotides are TGTGCCATCAGTGAGCTCAGGGCACGGAACATTCAGTACTTC.

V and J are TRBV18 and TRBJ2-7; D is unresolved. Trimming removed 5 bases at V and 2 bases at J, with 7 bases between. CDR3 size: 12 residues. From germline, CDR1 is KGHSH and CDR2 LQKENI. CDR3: CASSALPYEQYF. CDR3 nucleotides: TGTGCCAGCTCAGCTCTCCCCTACGAGCAGTACTTC.

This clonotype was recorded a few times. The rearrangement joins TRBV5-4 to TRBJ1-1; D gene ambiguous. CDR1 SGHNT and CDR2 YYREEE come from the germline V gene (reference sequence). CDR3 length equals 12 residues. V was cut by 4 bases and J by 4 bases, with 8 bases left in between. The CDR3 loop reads CASSPAGTEAFF. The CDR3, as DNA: TGTGCCAGCAGCCCTGCAGGCACTGAAGCTTTCTTT.

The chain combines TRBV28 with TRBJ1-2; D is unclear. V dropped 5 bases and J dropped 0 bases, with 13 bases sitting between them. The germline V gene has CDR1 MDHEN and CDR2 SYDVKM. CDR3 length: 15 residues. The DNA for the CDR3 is TGTGCCAGCAGTCCCTCTACCTTCTCTAACTATGGCTACACCTTC. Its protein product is CASSPSTFSNYGYTF.

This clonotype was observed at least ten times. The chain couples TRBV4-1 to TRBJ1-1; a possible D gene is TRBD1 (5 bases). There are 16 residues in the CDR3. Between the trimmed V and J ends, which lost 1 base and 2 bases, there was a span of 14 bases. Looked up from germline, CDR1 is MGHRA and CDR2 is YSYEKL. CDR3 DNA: TGCGCCAGCAGCCAAGCTAGGGGTTCCCTAAACACTGAAGCTTTCTTT. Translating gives CASSQARGSLNTEAFF.

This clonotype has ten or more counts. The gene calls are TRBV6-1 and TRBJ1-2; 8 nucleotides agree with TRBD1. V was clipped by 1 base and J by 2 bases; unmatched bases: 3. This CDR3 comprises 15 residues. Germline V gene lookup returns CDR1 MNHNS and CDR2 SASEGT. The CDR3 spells CASSEVRGRNYGYTF. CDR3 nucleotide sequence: TGTGCCAGCAGTGAAGTCAGGGGGCGGAACTATGGCTACACCTTC.

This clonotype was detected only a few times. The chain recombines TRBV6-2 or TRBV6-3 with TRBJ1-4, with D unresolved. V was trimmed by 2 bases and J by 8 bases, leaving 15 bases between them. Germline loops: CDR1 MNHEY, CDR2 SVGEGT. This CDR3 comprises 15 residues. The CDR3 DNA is TGTGCCAGCAGTTACGGGAACGGGGAGCCGGAAAAACTGTTTTTT. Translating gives CASSYGNGEPEKLFF.

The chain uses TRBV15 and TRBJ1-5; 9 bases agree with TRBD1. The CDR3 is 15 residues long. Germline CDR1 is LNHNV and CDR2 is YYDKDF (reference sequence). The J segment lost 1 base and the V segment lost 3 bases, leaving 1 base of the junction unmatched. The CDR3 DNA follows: TGTGCCACCAGCAGGGGACAGGGAAGCAATCAGCCCCAGCATTTT. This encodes CATSRGQGSNQPQHF.

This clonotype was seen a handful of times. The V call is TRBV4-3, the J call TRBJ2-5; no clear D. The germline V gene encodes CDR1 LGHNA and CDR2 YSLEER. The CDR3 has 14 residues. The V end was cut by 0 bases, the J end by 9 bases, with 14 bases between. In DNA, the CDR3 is TGCGCCAGCAGCCAAGATGGTGCCGAGAGACCCCAGTACTTC. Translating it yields CASSQDGAERPQYF.

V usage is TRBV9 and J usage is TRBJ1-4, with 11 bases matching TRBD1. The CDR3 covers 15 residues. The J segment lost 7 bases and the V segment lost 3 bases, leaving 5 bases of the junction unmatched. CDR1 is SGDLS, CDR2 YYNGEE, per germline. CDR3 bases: TGTGCCAGCAGCGCGGAGGACAGGGGGCCTGAAAAACTGTTTTTT. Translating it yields CASSAEDRGPEKLFF.

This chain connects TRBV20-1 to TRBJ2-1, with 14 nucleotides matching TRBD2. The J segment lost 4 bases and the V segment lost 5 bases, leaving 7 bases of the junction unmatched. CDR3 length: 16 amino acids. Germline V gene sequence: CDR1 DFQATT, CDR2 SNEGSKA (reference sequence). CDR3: CSAWTSGGSRYNEQFF. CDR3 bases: TGCAGTGCTTGGACTAGCGGGGGGTCCAGGTACAATGAGCAGTTCTTC.